Sequencing of this T cell receptor beta chain was carried out in a study of blood T cell repertoires in COVID-19. Whole-study context: Acute-phase and convalescent COVID-19 samples originated in the United States, Italy and Spain. T cells, B-cell-depleted T cells, or PBMCs supplied cDNA or gDNA.

Germline trimming cut 2 bases from V and 1 base from J; bases unmatched to any gene: 5. Looked up from germline, CDR1 is SGHTA and CDR2 is FQGNSA. This CDR3 has 15 amino acids. In the original workflow: How many nucleated cells were present was estimated from reference gene primer amplification. Repertoires were generated with immunoSEQ multiplex PCR, while TCRdb's copy carries only in-frame clones and drops some. The DNA gave D and trimming, while V, J and clone size come from that table. The data contain about 230,000 clones, around four fifths of them singletons. This TCR came from a man aged 40-49 years with acute or convalescent COVID-19. Sequenced: peripheral blood. The chain recombines TRBV7-2 with TRBJ2-7; 7 nucleotides agree with TRBD2. CDR3 amino acids: CASSLPLAPSYEQYF. The CDR3 DNA is TGTGCCAGCAGCTTACCACTAGCGCCGTCCTACGAGCAGTACTTC.